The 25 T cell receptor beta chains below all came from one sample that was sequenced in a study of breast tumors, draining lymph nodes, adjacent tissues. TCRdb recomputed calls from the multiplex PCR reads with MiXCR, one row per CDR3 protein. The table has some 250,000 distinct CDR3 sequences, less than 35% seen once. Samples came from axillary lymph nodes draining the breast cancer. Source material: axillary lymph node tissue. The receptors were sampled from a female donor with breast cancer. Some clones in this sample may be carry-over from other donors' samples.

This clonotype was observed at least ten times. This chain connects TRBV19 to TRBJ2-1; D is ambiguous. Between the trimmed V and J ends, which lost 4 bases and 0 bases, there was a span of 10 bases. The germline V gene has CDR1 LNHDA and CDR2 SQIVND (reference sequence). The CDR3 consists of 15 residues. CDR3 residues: CASSNSRSSYNEQFF. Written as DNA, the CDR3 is TGTGCCAGTAGTAATAGCAGAAGCTCCTACAATGAGCAGTTCTTC.

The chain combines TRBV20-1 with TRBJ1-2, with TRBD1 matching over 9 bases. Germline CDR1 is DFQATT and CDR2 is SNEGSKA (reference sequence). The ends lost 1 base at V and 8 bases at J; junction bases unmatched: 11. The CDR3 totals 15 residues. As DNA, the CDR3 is TGCAGTGCTAGAGCCTGGGACAGGGTGGTGAACGGCTACACCTTC. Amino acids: CSARAWDRVVNGYTF.

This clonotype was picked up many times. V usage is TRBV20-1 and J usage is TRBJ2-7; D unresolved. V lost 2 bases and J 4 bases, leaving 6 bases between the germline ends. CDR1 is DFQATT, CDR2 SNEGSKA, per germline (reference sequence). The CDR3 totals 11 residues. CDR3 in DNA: TGCAGTGCTAGAAAGGGTTACGAGCAGTACTTC. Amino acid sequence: CSARKGYEQYF.

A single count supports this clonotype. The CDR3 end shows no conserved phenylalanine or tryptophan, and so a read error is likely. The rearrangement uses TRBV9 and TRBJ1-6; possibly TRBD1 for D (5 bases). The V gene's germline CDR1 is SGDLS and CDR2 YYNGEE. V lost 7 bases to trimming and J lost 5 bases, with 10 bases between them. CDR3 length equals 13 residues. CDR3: CASEGSNNSPLHS. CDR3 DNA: TGTGCCAGCGAGGGGTCGAATAATTCACCCCTCCACTCT.

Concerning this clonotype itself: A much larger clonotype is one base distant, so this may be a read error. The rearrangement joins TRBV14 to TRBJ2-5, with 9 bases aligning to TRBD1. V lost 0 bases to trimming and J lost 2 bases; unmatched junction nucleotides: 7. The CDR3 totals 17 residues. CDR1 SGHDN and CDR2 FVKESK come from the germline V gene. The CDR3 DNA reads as TGTGCCAGCAGCCAAGAGGAGGCGGGACAGGGTCAAGAGACCCAGTACTTC. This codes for CASSQEEAGQGQETQYF.

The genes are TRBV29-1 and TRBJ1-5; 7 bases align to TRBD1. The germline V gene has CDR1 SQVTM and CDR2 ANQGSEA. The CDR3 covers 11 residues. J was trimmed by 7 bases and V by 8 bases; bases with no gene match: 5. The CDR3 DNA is TGCAGCCCCGACAGGGTGCAGCCCCAGCATTTT. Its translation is CSPDRVQPQHF.

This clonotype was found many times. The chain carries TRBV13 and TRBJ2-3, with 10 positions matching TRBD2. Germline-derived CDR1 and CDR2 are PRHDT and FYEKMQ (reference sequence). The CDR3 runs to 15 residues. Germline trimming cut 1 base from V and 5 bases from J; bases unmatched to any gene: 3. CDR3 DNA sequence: TGTGCCAGCAGCTTAGTCTCTAGCGGGGGAGATACGCAGTATTTT. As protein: CASSLVSSGGDTQYF.

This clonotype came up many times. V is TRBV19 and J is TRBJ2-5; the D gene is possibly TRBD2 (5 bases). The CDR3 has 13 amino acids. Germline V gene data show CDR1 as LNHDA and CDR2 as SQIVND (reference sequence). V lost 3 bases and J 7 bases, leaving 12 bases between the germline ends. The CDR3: CASSIGAGGTQYF. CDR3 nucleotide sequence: TGTGCCAGTAGTATCGGTGCAGGAGGGACCCAGTACTTC.

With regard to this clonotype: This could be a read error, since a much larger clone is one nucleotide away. The CDR3 spells CASSLRPRRGSSYEQYF. The DNA of the CDR3 is TGTGCCAGCAGCTTACGCCCCCGCAGGGGAAGCTCCTACGAGCAGTACTTC. The chain couples TRBV13 to TRBJ2-7, with TRBD1 as a possible D gene (6 bases). The CDR3 is 17 residues long. Trimming left V 2 bases short and J 0 bases short, with 17 bases between. CDR1 and CDR2 from the germline V gene are PRHDT and FYEKMQ (reference sequence).

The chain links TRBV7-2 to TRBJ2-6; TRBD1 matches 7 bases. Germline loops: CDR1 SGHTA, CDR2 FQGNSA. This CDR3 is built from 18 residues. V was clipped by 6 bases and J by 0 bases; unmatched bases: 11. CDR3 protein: CASSPGTVLNSGANVLTF. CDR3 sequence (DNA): TGTGCCAGCAGTCCCGGGACAGTCTTAAACTCTGGGGCCAACGTCCTGACTTTC.

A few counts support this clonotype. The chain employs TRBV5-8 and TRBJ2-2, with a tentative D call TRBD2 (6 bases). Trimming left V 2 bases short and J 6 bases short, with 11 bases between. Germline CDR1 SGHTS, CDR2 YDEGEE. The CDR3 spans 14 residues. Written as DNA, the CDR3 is TGTGCCAGCAGCTTCGGGGGTTATGCCGGGGAGCTGTTTTTT. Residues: CASSFGGYAGELFF.

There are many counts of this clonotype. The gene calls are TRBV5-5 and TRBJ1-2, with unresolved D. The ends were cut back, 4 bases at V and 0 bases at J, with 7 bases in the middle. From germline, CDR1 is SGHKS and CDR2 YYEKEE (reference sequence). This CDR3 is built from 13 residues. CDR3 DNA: TGTGCCAGCAGCACTATAGCTAACTATGGCTACACCTTC. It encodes CASSTIANYGYTF. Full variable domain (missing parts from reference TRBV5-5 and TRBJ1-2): DAGVTQSPTHLIKTRGQQVTLRCSPISGHKSVSWYQQVLGQGPQFIFQYYEKEERGRGNFPDRFSARQFPNYSSELNVNALLLGDSALYLCASSTIANYGYTFGSGTRLTVV.

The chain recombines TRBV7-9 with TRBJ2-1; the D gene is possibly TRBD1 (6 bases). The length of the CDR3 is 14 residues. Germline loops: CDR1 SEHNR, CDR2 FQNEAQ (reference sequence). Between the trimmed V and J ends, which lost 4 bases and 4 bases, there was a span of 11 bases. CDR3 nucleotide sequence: TGTGCCAGCAGCTCAAACAGGGAGTACAATGAGCAGTTCTTC. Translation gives CASSSNREYNEQFF. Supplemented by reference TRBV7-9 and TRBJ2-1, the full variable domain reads DTGVSQNPRHKITKRGQNVTFRCDPISEHNRLYWYRQTLGQGPEFLTYFQNEAQLEKSRLLSDRFSAERPKGSFSTLEIQRTEQGDSAMYLCASSSNREYNEQFFGPGTRLTVL.

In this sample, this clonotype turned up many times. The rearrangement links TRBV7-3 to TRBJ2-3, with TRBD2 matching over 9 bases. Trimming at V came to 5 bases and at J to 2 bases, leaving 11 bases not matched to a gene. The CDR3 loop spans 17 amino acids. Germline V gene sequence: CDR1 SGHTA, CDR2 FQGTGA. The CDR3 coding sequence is TGTGCCAGCAGCCCAGTGGGGGCGGGAGGGCCCACAGATACGCAGTATTTT. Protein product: CASSPVGAGGPTDTQYF.

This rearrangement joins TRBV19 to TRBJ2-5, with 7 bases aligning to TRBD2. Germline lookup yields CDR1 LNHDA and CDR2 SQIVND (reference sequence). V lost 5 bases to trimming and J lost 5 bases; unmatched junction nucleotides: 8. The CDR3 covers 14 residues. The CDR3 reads CASSSPGGMETQYF. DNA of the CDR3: TGTGCCAGTAGTTCCCCGGGGGGTATGGAGACCCAGTACTTC. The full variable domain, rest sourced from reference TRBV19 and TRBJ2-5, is DGGITQSPKYLFRKEGQNVTLSCEQNLNHDAMYWYRQDPGQGLRLIYYSQIVNDFQKGDIAEGYSVSREKKESFPLTVTSAQKNPTAFYLCASSSPGGMETQYFGPGTRLLVL.

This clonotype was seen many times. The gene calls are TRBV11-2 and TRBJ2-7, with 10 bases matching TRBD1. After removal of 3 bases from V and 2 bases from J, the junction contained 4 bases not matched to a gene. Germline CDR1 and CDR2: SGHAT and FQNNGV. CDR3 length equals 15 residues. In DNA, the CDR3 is TGTGCCAGCAGCTTCGGGACAGGGGAAACCTACGAGCAGTACTTC. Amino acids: CASSFGTGETYEQYF.

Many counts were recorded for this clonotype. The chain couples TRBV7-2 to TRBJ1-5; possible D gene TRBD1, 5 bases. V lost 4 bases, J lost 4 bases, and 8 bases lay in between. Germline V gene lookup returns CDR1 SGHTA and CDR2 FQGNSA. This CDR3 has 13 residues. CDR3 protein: CASSSRQNQPQHF. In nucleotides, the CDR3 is TGTGCCAGCAGCTCGCGACAGAATCAGCCCCAGCATTTT.

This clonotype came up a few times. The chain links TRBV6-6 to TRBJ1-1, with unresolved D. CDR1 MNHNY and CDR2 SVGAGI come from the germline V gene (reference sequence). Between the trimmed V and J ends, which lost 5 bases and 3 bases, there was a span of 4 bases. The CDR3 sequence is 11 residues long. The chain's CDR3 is CASSDYTEAFF. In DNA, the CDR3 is TGTGCCAGCAGTGACTACACTGAAGCTTTCTTT.

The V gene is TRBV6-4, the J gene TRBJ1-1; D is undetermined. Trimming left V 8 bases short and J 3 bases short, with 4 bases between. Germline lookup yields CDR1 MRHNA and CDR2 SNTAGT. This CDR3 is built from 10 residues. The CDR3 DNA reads TGTGCCAGCCGATACACTGAAGCTTTCTTT. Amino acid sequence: CASRYTEAFF.

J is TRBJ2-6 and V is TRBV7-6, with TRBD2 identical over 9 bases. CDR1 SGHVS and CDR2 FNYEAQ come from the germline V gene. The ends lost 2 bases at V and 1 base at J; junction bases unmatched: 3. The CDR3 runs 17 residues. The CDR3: CASSLQAGGSGANVLTF. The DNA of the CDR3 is TGTGCCAGCAGCTTACAAGCGGGGGGATCTGGGGCCAACGTCCTGACTTTC.

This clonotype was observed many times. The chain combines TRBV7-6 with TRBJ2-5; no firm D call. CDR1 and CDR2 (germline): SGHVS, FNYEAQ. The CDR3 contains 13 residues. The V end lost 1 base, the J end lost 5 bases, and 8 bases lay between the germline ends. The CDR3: CASSLGPRETQYF. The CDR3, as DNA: TGTGCCAGCAGCTTAGGTCCCCGGGAGACCCAGTACTTC.

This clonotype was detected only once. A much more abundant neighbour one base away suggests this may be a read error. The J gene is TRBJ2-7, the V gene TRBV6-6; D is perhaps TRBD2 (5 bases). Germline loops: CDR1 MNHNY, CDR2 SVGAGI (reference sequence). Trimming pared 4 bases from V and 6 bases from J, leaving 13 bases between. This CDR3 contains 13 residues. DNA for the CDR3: TGTGCCAGCAGTTCCCCCTCACTAGTCGAGCAGTACTTC. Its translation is CASSSPSLVEQYF.

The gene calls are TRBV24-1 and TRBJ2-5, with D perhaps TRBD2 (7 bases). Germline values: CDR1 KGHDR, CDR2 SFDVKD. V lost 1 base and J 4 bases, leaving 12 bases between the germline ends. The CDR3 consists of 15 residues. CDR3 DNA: TGTGCCACCAGTGATTTACAGGGAGGGGGAGAGACCCAGTACTTC. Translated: CATSDLQGGGETQYF.

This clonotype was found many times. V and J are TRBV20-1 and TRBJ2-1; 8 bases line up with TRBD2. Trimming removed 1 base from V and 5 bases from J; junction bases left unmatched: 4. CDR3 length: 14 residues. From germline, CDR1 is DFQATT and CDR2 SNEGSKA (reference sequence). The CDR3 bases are TGCAGTGCTAGAGTGGTAGCGGGGCACAATGAGCAGTTCTTC. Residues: CSARVVAGHNEQFF.

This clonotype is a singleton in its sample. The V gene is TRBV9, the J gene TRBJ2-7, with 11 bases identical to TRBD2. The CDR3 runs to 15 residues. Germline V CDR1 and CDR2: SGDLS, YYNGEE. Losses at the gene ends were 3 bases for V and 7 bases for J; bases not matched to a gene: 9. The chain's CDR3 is CASSALTSGAGEQYF. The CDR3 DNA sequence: TGTGCCAGCAGCGCTTTGACTAGCGGGGCCGGGGAGCAGTACTTC.